This T cell receptor beta chain originates from a study of T cells in Graves' hyperthyroidism and ophthalmopathy. Study-level findings and limits: Ophthalmopathy could be told apart from stable hyperthyroidism with a 13 V-J model. Ophthalmopathy got predicted by the model a median approximately 6.3 months before its onset.

This CDR3 spans 14 amino acids. The ends were cut back, 7 bases at V and 2 bases at J, with 14 bases in the middle. Per germline, CDR1 MNHEY and CDR2 SMNVEV (reference sequence). As concerns this clonotype: What it recognizes is unknown.

Amplification of TCR beta CDR3 regions was performed using RNA transcripts as template. First-round RT-PCR with HTBI primers amplified the TCR CDR3 region. TCRdb processed the multiplex PCR reads anew with MiXCR; each CDR3 protein has one entry. This repertoire shows approximately 360,000 distinct CDR3 sequences, roughly 25% found once; its top ten account for more than 60%. This receptor was taken from a man aged 50 to 60 with Graves' hyperthyroidism. The chain couples TRBV27 to TRBJ1-2; possibly TRBD1 for D (5 bases). Sequencing used blood. The CDR3, as DNA: TGTGCCAGCACTCCTTTGCGGGGGAACTATGGCTACACCTTC. This gives the protein CASTPLRGNYGYTF.